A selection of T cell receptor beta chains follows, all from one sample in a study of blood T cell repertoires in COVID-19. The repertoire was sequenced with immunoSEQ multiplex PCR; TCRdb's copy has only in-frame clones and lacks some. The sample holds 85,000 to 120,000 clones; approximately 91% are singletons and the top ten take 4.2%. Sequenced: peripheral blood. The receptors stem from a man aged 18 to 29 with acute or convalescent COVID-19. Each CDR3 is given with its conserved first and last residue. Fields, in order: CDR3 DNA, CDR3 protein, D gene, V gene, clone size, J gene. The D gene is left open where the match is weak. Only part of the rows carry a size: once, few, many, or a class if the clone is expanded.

cdr3_nt: TGTGCCACCAGTGGAGGGGCAGGGGGAACGGAGACCCAGTACTTC; cdr3_aa: CATSGGAGGTETQYF; d_call: TRBD1; v_call: TRBV24-1; clone_size: -; j_call: TRBJ2-5
cdr3_nt: TGTGCCAGCACCACGGACAGGGGCTTGATTAGTGAGCAGTTCTTC; cdr3_aa: CASTTDRGLISEQFF; d_call: TRBD1; v_call: TRBV11-2; clone_size: -; j_call: TRBJ2-1
cdr3_nt: TGTGCCAGCTCACCCGGGTCCTATAATCAGCCCCAGCATTTT; cdr3_aa: CASSPGSYNQPQHF; d_call: -; v_call: TRBV18; clone_size: -; j_call: TRBJ1-5
cdr3_nt: TGTGCCAGCAGCGTAGCGGGGGGGATCTATGGCTACACCTTC; cdr3_aa: CASSVAGGIYGYTF; d_call: -; v_call: TRBV9; clone_size: -; j_call: TRBJ1-2
cdr3_nt: TGTGCCACCGTGATTCAGGGGCTCAATCAGCCCCAGCATTTT; cdr3_aa: CATVIQGLNQPQHF; d_call: -; v_call: TRBV6-5; clone_size: -; j_call: TRBJ1-5
cdr3_nt: TGTGCCTGGAGTCTAATGTCTGCGGGGATCTCTGGAAACACCATATATTTT; cdr3_aa: CAWSLMSAGISGNTIYF; d_call: -; v_call: TRBV30; clone_size: -; j_call: TRBJ1-3
cdr3_nt: TGTGCCAGCAGCTTAGGAGGGAACACTGAAGCTTTCTTT; cdr3_aa: CASSLGGNTEAFF; d_call: -; v_call: TRBV11-2; clone_size: once; j_call: TRBJ1-1
cdr3_nt: TGTGCCAGCCAAACAAGGGACAGGGGGCCCTACGAGCAGTACTTC; cdr3_aa: CASQTRDRGPYEQYF; d_call: TRBD1; v_call: TRBV6-5; clone_size: -; j_call: TRBJ2-7
cdr3_nt: TGTGCCAGCAGCTTGGCCCTGGTCAGTTCAGATACGCAGTATTTT; cdr3_aa: CASSLALVSSDTQYF; d_call: -; v_call: TRBV5-4; clone_size: once; j_call: TRBJ2-3
cdr3_nt: TGTGCCAGCAGTTGGGGACAGGGAAAACGAAATGGCTACACCTTC; cdr3_aa: CASSWGQGKRNGYTF; d_call: TRBD1; v_call: TRBV6-2/TRBV6-3; clone_size: -; j_call: TRBJ1-2
cdr3_nt: TGTGCCAGTAGCTCTTCTCAGGGGCTAGCGGGGGGCCTTGCTACCTACAATGAGCAGTTCTTC; cdr3_aa: CASSSSQGLAGGLATYNEQFF; d_call: TRBD2; v_call: TRBV19; clone_size: -; j_call: TRBJ2-1
cdr3_nt: TGTGCCAGCAGCTCGTGGGATATGGGACTCTACAATGAGCAGTTCTTC; cdr3_aa: CASSSWDMGLYNEQFF; d_call: -; v_call: TRBV7-2; clone_size: -; j_call: TRBJ2-1
cdr3_nt: TGTGCCAGCAGTTCTCCCGCGGGAGGGTCGGTGGATGGCTACACCTTC; cdr3_aa: CASSSPAGGSVDGYTF; d_call: -; v_call: TRBV6-6; clone_size: -; j_call: TRBJ1-2
cdr3_nt: TGTGCCAGCAGTGATCCGGCGAGGTATCAGCCCCAGCATTTT; cdr3_aa: CASSDPARYQPQHF; d_call: -; v_call: TRBV2; clone_size: -; j_call: TRBJ1-5
cdr3_nt: TGTGCCAGCAGCTTAGGTGGTCAGGGTGTAAACGAGCAGTACTTC; cdr3_aa: CASSLGGQGVNEQYF; d_call: -; v_call: TRBV13; clone_size: -; j_call: TRBJ2-7
cdr3_nt: TGTGCCAGCAGTGATAACCGGGACAGGGGTTACAATGAGCAGTTCTTC; cdr3_aa: CASSDNRDRGYNEQFF; d_call: TRBD1; v_call: TRBV25-1; clone_size: -; j_call: TRBJ2-1
cdr3_nt: TGTGCCAGCAGCTTTACCGACAGGGGAGGGCATGGCTACACCTTC; cdr3_aa: CASSFTDRGGHGYTF; d_call: TRBD1; v_call: TRBV5-5; clone_size: -; j_call: TRBJ1-2
cdr3_nt: TGTGCCACCAGCAGAGGGACAGGCTATGGCTACACCTTC; cdr3_aa: CATSRGTGYGYTF; d_call: TRBD1; v_call: TRBV15; clone_size: -; j_call: TRBJ1-2
cdr3_nt: TGTGCCGGCAGCCCCACAGCGGGGAGCTACAATGAGCAGTTCTTC; cdr3_aa: CAGSPTAGSYNEQFF; d_call: TRBD2; v_call: TRBV3-1/TRBV3-2; clone_size: -; j_call: TRBJ2-1
cdr3_nt: TGTGCCAGCAGTGGGGGACAGGGAGGCTATGGCTACACCTTC; cdr3_aa: CASSGGQGGYGYTF; d_call: TRBD1; v_call: TRBV27; clone_size: -; j_call: TRBJ1-2
cdr3_nt: TGTGCCAGCAGCCCCGACAGGCCGTCGAGGAATGAGCAGTTCTTC; cdr3_aa: CASSPDRPSRNEQFF; d_call: -; v_call: TRBV21-1; clone_size: -; j_call: TRBJ2-1
cdr3_nt: TGTGCCAGCAGGCAGGGGAATCGTTCACCCCTCCACTTT; cdr3_aa: CASRQGNRSPLHF; d_call: -; v_call: TRBV12-3/TRBV12-4; clone_size: -; j_call: TRBJ1-6
cdr3_nt: TGTGCCAGCGGCGACAGACACACCGGGGAGCTGTTTTTT; cdr3_aa: CASGDRHTGELFF; d_call: -; v_call: TRBV11-3; clone_size: -; j_call: TRBJ2-2
cdr3_nt: TGTGCCAGCAGTTCGCCTTGGGACAGACCGCTTACCGGGGAGCTGTTTTTT; cdr3_aa: CASSSPWDRPLTGELFF; d_call: TRBD1; v_call: TRBV27; clone_size: -; j_call: TRBJ2-2
cdr3_nt: TGTGCCAGCAGTCCGCCGGACAGTGAAGCTTTCTTT; cdr3_aa: CASSPPDSEAFF; d_call: -; v_call: TRBV12-3/TRBV12-4; clone_size: -; j_call: TRBJ1-1
cdr3_nt: TGCGCCAGCAGATCGGGACAGGAGCACACTGAAGCTTTCTTT; cdr3_aa: CASRSGQEHTEAFF; d_call: TRBD1; v_call: TRBV10-2; clone_size: -; j_call: TRBJ1-1
cdr3_nt: TGTGCCAGTAGTATGGTTTGGGGAGGCCTCACGCAGTATTTT; cdr3_aa: CASSMVWGGLTQYF; d_call: -; v_call: TRBV19; clone_size: -; j_call: TRBJ2-3
cdr3_nt: TGTGCCAGCTCACCTTCTCAGACTAGCGTCAACGAGCAGTACTTC; cdr3_aa: CASSPSQTSVNEQYF; d_call: TRBD2; v_call: TRBV18; clone_size: -; j_call: TRBJ2-7
cdr3_nt: TGCGCCAGCAGCTTAAGCAGACAGGCTCATGGCTACACCTTC; cdr3_aa: CASSLSRQAHGYTF; d_call: -; v_call: TRBV5-1; clone_size: -; j_call: TRBJ1-2
cdr3_nt: TGCAGCGTTGTTCGAGTCAGGGGGGACACTGAAGCTTTCTTT; cdr3_aa: CSVVRVRGDTEAFF; d_call: TRBD1; v_call: TRBV29-1; clone_size: -; j_call: TRBJ1-1
cdr3_nt: TGCAGCGTTAGGACAGGGTACACAGATACGCAGTATTTT; cdr3_aa: CSVRTGYTDTQYF; d_call: TRBD1; v_call: TRBV29-1; clone_size: -; j_call: TRBJ2-3
cdr3_nt: TGCGCCAGCAGCCTAGCGGGGAAAGAGACCCAGTACTTC; cdr3_aa: CASSLAGKETQYF; d_call: TRBD2; v_call: TRBV4-1; clone_size: once; j_call: TRBJ2-5
cdr3_nt: TGCGCCAGCATCGGCCTAGCGGGAGCAGATACGCAGTATTTT; cdr3_aa: CASIGLAGADTQYF; d_call: TRBD2; v_call: TRBV5-1; clone_size: -; j_call: TRBJ2-3
cdr3_nt: TGTGCCAGCAGGTCGGCGGGAGTCGGGAATGAGCAGTTCTTC; cdr3_aa: CASRSAGVGNEQFF; d_call: TRBD2; v_call: TRBV9; clone_size: once; j_call: TRBJ2-1
cdr3_nt: TGCGCCAGCAGCTCCTGGACAGGGGCCTACGAGCAGTACTTC; cdr3_aa: CASSSWTGAYEQYF; d_call: TRBD1; v_call: TRBV5-1; clone_size: -; j_call: TRBJ2-7
cdr3_nt: TGTGCCAGCAGTGTGACAATAGATAGCAATCAGCCCCAGCATTTT; cdr3_aa: CASSVTIDSNQPQHF; d_call: -; v_call: TRBV2; clone_size: many; j_call: TRBJ1-5
cdr3_nt: TGTGCCAGCAGTACAGGACTAGCGTCCCCCAATGAGCAGTTCTTC; cdr3_aa: CASSTGLASPNEQFF; d_call: TRBD2; v_call: TRBV25-1; clone_size: -; j_call: TRBJ2-1
cdr3_nt: TGTGCCAGCAGCCGACAGGGGGGTTTCCTGAACACTGAAGCTTTCTTT; cdr3_aa: CASSRQGGFLNTEAFF; d_call: TRBD1; v_call: TRBV5-4; clone_size: once; j_call: TRBJ1-1
cdr3_nt: TGTGCCAGCTCACCCAGCAGGGCCCAGGGGGTCGGGCAGCCCCAGCATTTT; cdr3_aa: CASSPSRAQGVGQPQHF; d_call: TRBD1; v_call: TRBV18; clone_size: -; j_call: TRBJ1-5
cdr3_nt: TGCGCCAGCAGTTCCACTACAGGGTCTGGGGGTGAAGCTTTCTTT; cdr3_aa: CASSSTTGSGGEAFF; d_call: -; v_call: TRBV5-1; clone_size: -; j_call: TRBJ1-1
cdr3_nt: TGTGCCAGCAGCTTGGCGGGGGGCCTTAACTATGGCTACACCTTC; cdr3_aa: CASSLAGGLNYGYTF; d_call: -; v_call: TRBV5-5; clone_size: -; j_call: TRBJ1-2
cdr3_nt: TGTGCCACCAGTGACTCGGGACTAGTTAACGAGCAGTACTTC; cdr3_aa: CATSDSGLVNEQYF; d_call: TRBD2; v_call: TRBV24-1; clone_size: -; j_call: TRBJ2-7
cdr3_nt: TGTGCCAGCAGTTCGAGCGTTATTGAGCCCCAGCATTTT; cdr3_aa: CASSSSVIEPQHF; d_call: -; v_call: TRBV27; clone_size: -; j_call: TRBJ1-5
cdr3_nt: TGTGCCAGCAGTGGGAGAAATCAGCCCCAGCATTTT; cdr3_aa: CASSGRNQPQHF; d_call: -; v_call: TRBV2; clone_size: few; j_call: TRBJ1-5
cdr3_nt: TGTGCCAGCAGCCCCCCGGGACAGGGACCTACGAGGCAGTACTTC; cdr3_aa: CASSPPGQGPTRQYF; d_call: TRBD1; v_call: TRBV9; clone_size: -; j_call: TRBJ2-7
cdr3_nt: TGTGCCAGCAGCGGATCTTCCAGGGGGGTTATGGAGACCCAGTACTTC; cdr3_aa: CASSGSSRGVMETQYF; d_call: -; v_call: TRBV5-4; clone_size: -; j_call: TRBJ2-5
cdr3_nt: TGTGCCAGTAAATTACAGATGACCACCTACGAGCAGTACTTC; cdr3_aa: CASKLQMTTYEQYF; d_call: -; v_call: TRBV19; clone_size: -; j_call: TRBJ2-7
cdr3_nt: TGCAGCGTAGGAGGGACTAGCGGGGCAGATACGCAGTATTTT; cdr3_aa: CSVGGTSGADTQYF; d_call: TRBD2; v_call: TRBV29-1; clone_size: once; j_call: TRBJ2-3
cdr3_nt: TGTGCCACCAGCAGAGATGACAGGCCGGGCGATCAGCCCCAGCATTTT; cdr3_aa: CATSRDDRPGDQPQHF; d_call: -; v_call: TRBV15; clone_size: -; j_call: TRBJ1-5
cdr3_nt: TGTGCCAGCAGCCCTTCCGGGTTGGCCCTCCACTTT; cdr3_aa: CASSPSGLALHF; d_call: -; v_call: TRBV7-9; clone_size: -; j_call: TRBJ1-6
cdr3_nt: TGTGCCCCACGCGAGGATACGCAGTATTTT; cdr3_aa: CAPREDTQYF; d_call: -; v_call: TRBV9; clone_size: -; j_call: TRBJ2-3
cdr3_nt: TGTGCCAGCAGCTCCTCCGCGCGGGGCGATACCTACAATGAGCAGTTCTTC; cdr3_aa: CASSSSARGDTYNEQFF; d_call: -; v_call: TRBV11-3; clone_size: -; j_call: TRBJ2-1